The clone carrying this T cell receptor (beta chain) was counted once. Germline CDR1 SGHNT, CDR2 YENEEA. The length of the CDR3 is 13 residues. V lost 7 bases, J lost 1 base, and 10 bases lay in between. This sample was taken from a study of blood T cell repertoires in COVID-19. In the study overall: Samples of COVID-19 (acute and convalescent) were obtained from the United States, Italy and Spain. Sources were T cells, B-cell-depleted T cells, or PBMCs; the material itself was cDNA or gDNA.

Original handling: Amplification from reference gene primers served as the basis for estimated nucleated cell counts. This table comes from immunoSEQ multiplex PCR, and its TCRdb copy is limited to in-frame clones, with some not included. V and J calls and clone size are copied from that table; D and trimming were computed from the DNA. The table includes almost 100,000 clones, approximately 86% detected once. The clonotype comes from a man aged 50 or older with acute or convalescent COVID-19. Sequencing input: peripheral blood. V gene TRBV11-3 combines with J gene TRBJ1-1; D may be TRBD1 (5 bases). The CDR3 loop reads CASNRGGNTEAFF. CDR3 in DNA: TGTGCCAGCAACCGGGGGGGGAACACTGAAGCTTTCTTT.